Listed below are T cell receptor beta chains from one sample, sequenced in a study of cytomegalovirus exposure and HLA in healthy donors. Libraries were prepared by immunoSEQ multiplex PCR; TCRdb keeps only in-frame clonotypes and omits some of them. This table has about 94,000 clones, less than 80% appearing once. The sequenced sample was PBMCs. These receptors all stem from a man aged 25 to 40 in good health and CMV-seropositive. CDR3s include the opening cysteine and the closing phenylalanine or tryptophan. The order of the fields is V gene, D gene, clone size, J gene, CDR3 protein, CDR3 DNA. D genes are given only for firm matches. Some rows mark clone size as missing; the rest say once, few, many or name a class of expanded clone.

TRBV2	-	once	TRBJ2-1	CASSEFKSSPYNEQFF	TGTGCCAGCAGTGAATTTAAGTCGAGCCCCTACAATGAGCAGTTCTTC
TRBV30	-	few	TRBJ1-1	CAWSPGGGTEAFF	TGTGCCTGGAGTCCCGGGGGGGGCACTGAAGCTTTCTTT
TRBV5-5	TRBD1	once	TRBJ1-1	CASSSFDREEAFF	TGTGCCAGCAGCTCTTTTGACAGGGAGGAAGCTTTCTTT
TRBV6-5	-	few	TRBJ1-5	CASSTDGNQPQHF	TGTGCCAGCAGTACCGACGGGAATCAGCCCCAGCATTTT
TRBV11-2	TRBD1	-	TRBJ2-7	CASSALNRDRSTRAYEQYF	TGTGCCAGCAGCGCCTTGAACCGGGACAGATCGACAAGAGCCTACGAGCAGTACTTC
TRBV7-2	-	-	TRBJ2-2	CASSSPGLPNTGELFF	TGTGCCAGCAGCTCTCCGGGACTTCCTAACACCGGGGAGCTGTTTTTT
TRBV4-1	TRBD2	few	TRBJ2-2	CASSQGTSGRNTGELFF	TGCGCCAGCAGCCAAGGTACTAGCGGGAGAAACACCGGGGAGCTGTTTTTT
TRBV5-4	-	-	TRBJ2-7	CASSLGTLSSYEQYF	TGTGCCAGCAGCCTGGGGACTCTCAGCTCCTACGAGCAGTACTTC
TRBV6-4	-	few	TRBJ2-6	CASSDSHSGANVLTF	TGTGCCAGCAGTGACTCCCACTCTGGGGCCAACGTCCTGACTTTC
TRBV5-1	-	-	TRBJ1-1	CASSPFSVNTEAFF	TGCGCCAGCAGCCCCTTCTCAGTGAACACTGAAGCTTTCTTT
TRBV9	-	-	TRBJ1-1	CASSAKGSNTEAFF	TGTGCCAGCAGTGCTAAGGGGTCGAACACTGAAGCTTTCTTT
TRBV27	-	-	TRBJ2-1	CASSLKVRLAGGQQFF	TGTGCCAGCAGTTTAAAAGTTCGGTTAGCCGGGGGGCAGCAGTTCTTC
TRBV27	TRBD2	-	TRBJ2-7	CASSLGLAATYEQYF	TGTGCCAGCAGTTTAGGACTAGCGGCCACCTACGAGCAGTACTTC
TRBV4-3	-	-	TRBJ2-7	CASSQESGNSYEQYF	TGCGCCAGCAGCCAAGAATCCGGGAACTCCTACGAGCAGTACTTC
TRBV27	-	-	TRBJ1-6	CASRQGPGSPLHF	TGTGCCAGCAGACAGGGCCCGGGCTCACCCCTCCACTTT
TRBV2	TRBD1	once	TRBJ2-7	CASSARTGEYEQYF	TGTGCCAGCAGTGCGAGGACAGGGGAATACGAGCAGTACTTC
TRBV2	-	-	TRBJ1-5	CASSAGNSNQPQHF	TGTGCCAGCAGTGCAGGGAATAGCAATCAGCCCCAGCATTTT
TRBV28	-	few	TRBJ1-1	CASSFHRDTEAFF	TGTGCCAGCAGTTTCCACAGGGACACTGAAGCTTTCTTT
TRBV15	TRBD1	-	TRBJ1-4	CATSRDDRGRINEKLFF	TGTGCCACCAGCAGAGATGACAGGGGGCGCATCAATGAAAAACTGTTTTTT
TRBV5-6	-	-	TRBJ2-5	CASSLAFGQETQYF	TGTGCCAGCAGCCTGGCTTTCGGTCAAGAGACCCAGTACTTC
TRBV4-2	TRBD1	-	TRBJ1-3	CASRIQGAGNTIYF	TGTGCCAGCAGGATACAGGGGGCTGGAAACACCATATATTTT
TRBV5-1	TRBD1	-	TRBJ2-7	CASSSAETGYNEQYF	TGCGCCAGCAGCTCCGCCGAGACAGGGTATAACGAGCAGTACTTC
TRBV9	TRBD2	-	TRBJ2-2	CASSASTSGRASYTGELFF	TGTGCCAGCAGCGCTTCGACTAGCGGGAGGGCCTCGTACACCGGGGAGCTGTTTTTT